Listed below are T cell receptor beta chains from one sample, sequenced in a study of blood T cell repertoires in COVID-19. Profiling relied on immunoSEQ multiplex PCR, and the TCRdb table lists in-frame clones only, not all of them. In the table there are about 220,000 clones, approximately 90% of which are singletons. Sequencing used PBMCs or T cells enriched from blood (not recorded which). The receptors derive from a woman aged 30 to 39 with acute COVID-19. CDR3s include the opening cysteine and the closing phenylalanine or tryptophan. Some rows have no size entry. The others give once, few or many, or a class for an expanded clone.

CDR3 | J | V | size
CASSLSGSQTGELFF | TRBJ2-2 | TRBV7-7 | .
CAWSSGQGENEKLFF | TRBJ1-4 | TRBV30 | .
CASSLTSAEKLFF | TRBJ1-4 | TRBV6-5 | .
CASSWTGSTDTQYF | TRBJ2-3 | TRBV18 | .
CASSSRTSGGASYNEQFF | TRBJ2-1 | TRBV19 | .
CASTPGQGSYGYTF | TRBJ1-2 | TRBV5-6 | .
CASSLRGPGRAEAFF | TRBJ1-1 | TRBV13 | .
CASSIGLAGVGGSKNIQYF | TRBJ2-4 | TRBV7-2 | .
CASSEPGQLNEKLFF | TRBJ1-4 | TRBV25-1 | .
CASRVQENYGYTF | TRBJ1-2 | TRBV6-5 | .
CASSTAQGDSPLHF | TRBJ1-6 | TRBV5-1 | .
CASSLRSLGRWKGLFF | TRBJ2-2 | TRBV11-2 | .
CASDTIQGSYGYTF | TRBJ1-2 | TRBV11-2 | .
CASSSPWRAPSYNEQFF | TRBJ2-1 | TRBV27 | .
CASSFPGTGGNIQYF | TRBJ2-4 | TRBV7-2 | .
CASQTSGGTYNEQFF | TRBJ2-1 | TRBV10-2 | .
CASSSTGLPDTQYF | TRBJ2-3 | TRBV5-1 | .
CAGGANTEAFF | TRBJ1-1 | TRBV7-9 | .
CASYRRGGDDGYTF | TRBJ1-2 | TRBV3-1/TRBV3-2 | .
CASSLRGAGTEAFF | TRBJ1-1 | TRBV5-1 | .
CASSSRQGAGETQYF | TRBJ2-5 | TRBV7-9 | .
CIRDTTIGRETQYF | TRBJ2-5 | TRBV27 | .
CASSLGGMAEKQYF | TRBJ2-7 | TRBV19 | .
CASRWGKEELFF | TRBJ2-2 | TRBV19 | .
CASSPPGTVGYGYTF | TRBJ1-2 | TRBV7-9 | .
CASSLDRGSYNEQFF | TRBJ2-1 | TRBV11-3 | .
CASSPTGFNEKLFF | TRBJ1-4 | TRBV18 | .
CASSTEGEANEKLFF | TRBJ1-4 | TRBV7-9 | .
CASSLNRDQPQHF | TRBJ1-5 | TRBV12-3/TRBV12-4 | .
CASSLRGGTGELFF | TRBJ2-2 | TRBV14 | once
CASSLSSGVSRHSPLHF | TRBJ1-6 | TRBV4-1 | .
CASTASSGNTIYF | TRBJ1-3 | TRBV19 | .
CAIRGDGNQPQHF | TRBJ1-5 | TRBV10-3 | .
CSVSDRPNQPQHF | TRBJ1-5 | TRBV29-1 | .
CASSLLTSGGPGQETQYF | TRBJ2-5 | TRBV7-9 | .
CAWVTGNVAFF | TRBJ1-1 | TRBV30 | .
CASSLLLWSSTGELFF | TRBJ2-2 | TRBV4-1 | .
CASSRPGGGGDNNEQFF | TRBJ2-1 | TRBV5-4 | .
CASSLGGEVQPQHF | TRBJ1-5 | TRBV7-2 | .
CASSPGSLTSGGIDTQYF | TRBJ2-3 | TRBV5-4 | .
CASSEATGVGSKNIQYF | TRBJ2-4 | TRBV6-1 | once
CASSLDGREAFF | TRBJ1-1 | TRBV7-2 | .
CSVVGLGTEAFF | TRBJ1-1 | TRBV29-1 | .
CASSSLGGFGYEQYF | TRBJ2-7 | TRBV19 | .
CASSYTDPSYGYTF | TRBJ1-2 | TRBV6-5 | few
CSVEPGTLTDTQYF | TRBJ2-3 | TRBV29-1 | .
CASRTWGGASTDTQYF | TRBJ2-3 | TRBV27 | .
CASTPGHSYEQYF | TRBJ2-7 | TRBV7-2 | .
CTSSLPGSGARADTQYF | TRBJ2-3 | TRBV1 | .
CASSEQLAGADTGELFF | TRBJ2-2 | TRBV27 | .
CASSPGEGDTEAFF | TRBJ1-1 | TRBV18 | once
CASSVTPGKANEKLFF | TRBJ1-4 | TRBV19 | .
CASSQGTWGNEQYF | TRBJ2-7 | TRBV4-1 | .
CASSSFGLAGYTDTQYF | TRBJ2-3 | TRBV6-2/TRBV6-3 | .
CASSGEGNNYGYTF | TRBJ1-2 | TRBV10-2 | .